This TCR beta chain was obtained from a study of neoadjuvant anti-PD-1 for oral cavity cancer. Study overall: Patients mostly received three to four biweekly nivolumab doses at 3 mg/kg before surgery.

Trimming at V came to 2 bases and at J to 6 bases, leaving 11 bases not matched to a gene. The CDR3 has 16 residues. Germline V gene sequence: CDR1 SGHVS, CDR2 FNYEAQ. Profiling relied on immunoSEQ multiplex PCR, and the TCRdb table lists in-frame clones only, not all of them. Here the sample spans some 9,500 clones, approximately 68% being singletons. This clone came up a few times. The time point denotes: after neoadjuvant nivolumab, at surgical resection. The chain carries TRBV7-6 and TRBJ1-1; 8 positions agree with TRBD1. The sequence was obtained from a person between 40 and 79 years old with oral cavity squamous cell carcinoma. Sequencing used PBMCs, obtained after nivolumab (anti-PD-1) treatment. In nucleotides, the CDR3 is TGTGCCAGCAGCTTATTCCCCCAGGGGGCTGACCCTGAAGCTTTCTTT. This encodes CASSLFPQGADPEAFF.